One and the same sample provided the 24 T cell receptor beta chains below, sequenced in a study of blood T cells in healthy people across ages (dated by TCRdb to between 2014 and 2017). Library generation was performed with 5' RACE. Sequencing relied on an Illumina HiSeq 2500. A second PCR of roughly 6 to 12 cycles was run with a J-beta primer mix and a sample-barcoded 5' primer. TCRdb's own reprocessing of the public reads used fastp at Q25 and MiXCR and kept productive beta chains. Each entry is one CDR3 protein sequence, shown with its most common DNA and genes. Recorded for this sample are 800,000 to 950,000 distinct CDR3 sequences; under 35% of them occurred a single time. Roughly 10% of the sample comes from the top ten. This sample was shared with a second study, whose subject was T cells of mothers and their children.

The sequenced sample consisted of blood. The receptors were gathered from a woman between 35 and 50 years old in good health.

V and J are TRBV6-5 and TRBJ1-4; D possibly corresponds to TRBD1 (6 bases). Germline lookup yields CDR1 MNHEY and CDR2 SVGAGI. V gave up 11 bases and J gave up 4 bases, with 14 bases separating them. The CDR3 covers 13 residues. The CDR3 loop reads CARIEGVNEKLFF. CDR3 coding DNA: TGTGCCCGTATAGAGGGGGTTAATGAAAAACTGTTTTTT.

The V gene is TRBV28, the J gene TRBJ2-3; TRBD2 aligns across 14 bases. V gave up 6 bases and J gave up 5 bases; unmatched junction bases: 7. The CDR3 runs to 16 residues. Germline loops: CDR1 MDHEN, CDR2 SYDVKM. The CDR3 DNA reads TGTGCCAGCAGCCGACTAGCGGGGGGGATTGGAGATACGCAGTATTTT. This encodes CASSRLAGGIGDTQYF.

The genes are TRBV12-5 and TRBJ2-5; D may match TRBD1 or TRBD2 (6 bases each). Germline-derived CDR1 and CDR2 are LGHNT and FRNRAP. Trimming shortened V by 0 bases and J by 13 bases, and 30 bases separated the two germline ends. CDR3 length: 18 amino acids. DNA of the CDR3: TGTGCTAGTGGTTTGGTGATTCTAGACCCGGGGGCGCGAAGAGTAGCGTACTTC. Residues: CASGLVILDPGARRVAYF.

About this clonotype itself: This may be a read error: a much more frequent sequence differs by one nucleotide. This chain joins TRBV7-3 and TRBJ2-7; a possible D gene is TRBD1 (6 bases). Germline V CDR1 and CDR2: SGHTA, FQGTGA. This CDR3 comprises 14 residues. CDR3 nucleotide sequence: TGTTCCAGCAGCCCTCGACAGGACTCCTACGAGCAGTACTTC. Translating gives CSSSPRQDSYEQYF.

This chain links TRBV5-1 with TRBJ1-5; TRBD1 agrees at 7 bases. V lost 4 bases, J lost 0 bases, and 7 bases stayed unmatched. Germline V gives CDR1 SGHRS, CDR2 YFSETQ. The CDR3 has 16 amino acids. The CDR3 protein is CASSVTGPYSNQPQHF. The CDR3 coding sequence is TGCGCCAGCAGCGTGACAGGGCCCTATAGCAATCAGCCCCAGCATTTT.

Only a few counts were recorded for this clonotype. A much larger clone differs from this one at a single base, so this may be a read error. V and J are TRBV30 and TRBJ2-6; D is unresolved. The CDR3 extends over 17 amino acids. Germline lookup yields CDR1 GTSNPN and CDR2 SVGIG (reference sequence). CDR3 loop: CGIGRPDGSSGANVLTF. CDR3 coding DNA: TGTGGTATCGGACGACCGGACGGCTCATCTGGGGCCAACGTCCTGACTTTC.

This clonotype was detected only a few times. V gene TRBV12-3 or TRBV12-4 combines with J gene TRBJ2-5; 9 bases line up with TRBD1. The CDR3 length is 14 residues. V gave up 6 bases and J gave up 5 bases; unmatched junction bases: 7. In DNA form, the CDR3 reads TGTGCCAGCAGCCGACAGGGGGGCGAGGAGACCCAGTACTTC. Its translation: CASSRQGGEETQYF.

This chain uses TRBV7-9 with TRBJ2-1, with 7 bases fitting TRBD1. Germline lookup yields CDR1 SEHNR and CDR2 FQNEAQ (reference sequence). The ends lost 4 bases at V and 2 bases at J; junction bases unmatched: 8. The CDR3 totals 16 residues. The CDR3 DNA reads as TGTGCCAGCAGCTCGAGGACAGGAGTTCCCTACAATGAGCAGTTCTTC. It translates to CASSSRTGVPYNEQFF.

As for this clonotype: A read error may explain this, as a much larger clone is one base away. The chain uses TRBV10-3 and TRBJ2-7, with a possible D match to TRBD1 (6 bases). The CDR3 length is 12 residues. CDR1 and CDR2 (germline): ENHRY, SYGVKD. CDR3 sequence reads: CAAQGSNYGQYF. DNA of the CDR3: TGTGCCGCACAGGGTTCGAACTACGGGCAGTACTTC.

This clonotype was detected many times. The chain couples TRBV20-1 to TRBJ2-5; D is unclear. The V and J ends lost 2 bases and 5 bases respectively, with 12 bases between them. This CDR3 contains 13 residues. Looked up from germline, CDR1 is DFQATT and CDR2 is SNEGSKA (reference sequence). CDR3 in amino acids: CSARRLDWETQYF. Here the CDR3 DNA reads TGCAGTGCTAGAAGGCTAGATTGGGAGACCCAGTACTTC.

In the case of this clonotype: It may be a read error: a sequence one base away is much more abundant. The V call is TRBV24-1, the J call TRBJ2-3; D is undetermined. Germline values: CDR1 KGHDR, CDR2 SFDVKD. The CDR3 runs to 14 residues. CDR3 bases: TGTGCCACCAGTGGTTTGCAGGCAGCAGATACGCAGTATTTT. Translation: CATSGLQAADTQYF.

This clonotype came up a few times. The CDR3 loop reads CASSRWGQGQVTEAFF. The CDR3 DNA sequence: TGTGCCAGCAGTAGGTGGGGACAGGGGCAGGTCACTGAAGCTTTCTTT. The V gene is TRBV28, the J gene TRBJ1-1; 10 nucleotides line up with TRBD1. V lost 5 bases and J lost 4; bases outside the gene matches: 10. The germline gives CDR1 MDHEN, CDR2 SYDVKM. The CDR3 contains 16 residues.

This clonotype was found many times. CDR3 DNA sequence: TGTGCCAGCATCTCGCCCTCCTACGAGCAGTACTTC. It is translated as CASISPSYEQYF. J is TRBJ2-7 and V is TRBV6-2 or TRBV6-3, with D unclear. In germline, CDR1 is MNHEY, CDR2 SVGEGT. The CDR3 contains 12 residues. Trimming removed 7 bases at V and 0 bases at J, with 7 bases between.

The V call is TRBV7-2, the J call TRBJ2-4; possible D gene TRBD2, 6 bases. The assigned J gene may be wrong: the sequence end matches TRBJ2-7 better. The CDR3 runs to 15 residues. Germline-derived CDR1 and CDR2 are SGHTA and FQGNSA. The CDR3: CASSFGEASGYEQYF. CDR3 in DNA: TGTGCCAGCAGCTTCGGGGAGGCTAGTGGCTACGAGCAGTACTTC.

This clonotype showed up just a few times. This may arise from a read error, as a much more abundant clone is one base away. CDR3 in DNA: TGTACCAGCAGCCCCGTGGGGGAGGCTAGCGGGTACAATGAGCAGTTCTTC. It yields the protein CTSSPVGEASGYNEQFF. The chain has TRBV4-2 and TRBJ2-1; 8 bases fit TRBD2. The V gene's germline CDR1 is LGHNA and CDR2 YNFKEQ. This CDR3 region has 17 residues.

The rearrangement uses TRBV13 and TRBJ2-7; D is unresolved. The germline gives CDR1 PRHDT, CDR2 FYEKMQ (reference sequence). V was pared by 4 bases and J by 0 bases, with 22 bases between. The CDR3 runs to 18 residues. The CDR3 DNA follows: TGTGCCAGCAGCTCTCTCCCTCATTTGGGGTCTATCTCCTACGAGCAGTACTTC. Amino acid sequence: CASSSLPHLGSISYEQYF.

This clonotype appeared a single time. The V and J genes are TRBV28 and TRBJ2-3, with 10 positions matching TRBD1. The CDR3 runs to 14 residues. Trimming at V came to 8 bases and at J to 4 bases, leaving 6 bases not matched to a gene. Per germline, CDR1 MDHEN and CDR2 SYDVKM. CDR3 in DNA: TGTGCCAGCCAGACAGGGGGCATCGCAGATACGCAGTATTTT. Its protein product is CASQTGGIADTQYF.

V is TRBV21-1 and J is TRBJ2-7; TRBD1, the table's D call, was not compared with the DNA. TRBV21-1 is tagged as a pseudogene. The CDR3 is 15 amino acids. The CDR3 DNA reads as TGTGCCAGCAGCCCGCAACAGGGGGCTATCTACGAGCAGTACTTC. Encoded protein: CASSPQQGAIYEQYF.

This clonotype was seen ten or more times. The chain employs TRBV7-6 and TRBJ1-1; D gene unclear. This CDR3 spans 14 amino acids. Germline V gene sequence: CDR1 SGHVS, CDR2 FNYEAQ. V lost 1 base and J 0 bases, leaving 6 bases between the germline ends. CDR3 coding DNA: TGTGCCAGCAGCTTAGGCCAGGTGAACACTGAAGCTTTCTTT. Translation gives CASSLGQVNTEAFF. The full variable domain, in which reference TRBV7-6 and TRBJ1-1 provide the parts outside the CDR3, is GAGVSQSPRYKVTKRGQDVALRCDPISGHVSLYWYRQALGQGPEFLTYFNYEAQQDKSGLPNDRFSAERPEGSISTLTIQRTEQRDSAMYRCASSLGQVNTEAFFGQGTRLTVV.

In its sample, this clonotype was seen many times. At one of its ends the junction is not consistent with the germline gene, which may arise from a read error. The rearrangement joins TRBV7-3 to TRBJ2-3, with D tentatively TRBD1 (6 bases). In germline, CDR1 is SGHTA, CDR2 FQGTGA. The CDR3 has 12 amino acids. CDR3 in amino acids: CASSLTGDTQYF. DNA of the CDR3: TGCGCCAGCAGCTTGACAGGAGATACGCAGTATTTT.

CDR3 region: CASGYTGGDTQYF. In nucleotides, the CDR3 is TGTGCTAGTGGTTATACAGGGGGAGATACGCAGTATTTT. V gene TRBV12-5 combines with J gene TRBJ2-3; 8 bases match TRBD1. The ends lost 4 bases at V and 5 bases at J; junction bases unmatched: 2. This CDR3 has 13 amino acids. Per germline, CDR1 LGHNT and CDR2 FRNRAP.

The genes are TRBV4-1 and TRBJ2-7; D is possibly TRBD2 (5 bases). Germline-derived CDR1 and CDR2 are MGHRA and YSYEKL. V lost 0 bases, J lost 3 bases, and 12 bases lay in between. The CDR3 extends over 15 amino acids. For the CDR3, the DNA is TGCGCCAGCAGCCAAGACACGGGGTACAGCTACGAGCAGTACTTC. This gives the protein CASSQDTGYSYEQYF.

The sample holds a few counts of this clonotype. The chain recombines TRBV12-3 or TRBV12-4 with TRBJ1-2; 8 nucleotides line up with TRBD1. J gave up 3 bases and V 5 bases, and 14 bases lay outside the gene matches. CDR3 size: 17 residues. The CDR3 reads CASSTSDRAHLYYGYTF. The CDR3 DNA is TGTGCCAGCAGTACCTCGGACAGGGCCCATTTGTACTATGGCTACACCTTC.

This clonotype was counted ten times or more. The gene calls are TRBV4-2 and TRBJ2-3; TRBD2 aligns across 8 bases. This CDR3 is 18 amino acids long. Germline trimming cut 6 bases from V and 3 bases from J; bases unmatched to any gene: 17. Germline CDR1 and CDR2: LGHNA and YNFKEQ. CDR3 in DNA: TGTGCCAGCAGTCCTAGCCCACCCATAGCGGGGATGACAGATACGCAGTATTTT. Protein product: CASSPSPPIAGMTDTQYF.